This TCR beta chain was identified in a study of blood T cell repertoires in COVID-19. Whole-study context: From T cells, B-cell-depleted T cells, or PBMCs came the material, which was cDNA or gDNA.

Ages ranged from about 18 to 89 years, with residence in 24 US areas. The CDR3 has 13 amino acids. CDR1 is SGHAT and CDR2 is FQNNGV in the germline V gene. Concerning this clone: At one end, the junction sequence differs from germline, possibly due to a read error.

The method was immunoSEQ multiplex PCR; TCRdb's version includes in-frame clones alone and lacks a portion of them. The table lists about 280,000 clones, around 85% of them singletons, with about 2.3% in the top ten. The receptor was derived from a woman in her forties or fifties who had recovered from COVID-19. The sequenced sample consisted of PBMCs or T cells enriched from blood (not recorded which). The genes are TRBV11-2 and TRBJ2-3, with TRBD2 identical over 10 bases. CDR3 amino acids: CASNLAGGSTQYF. CDR3 DNA: TGTGCCAGCAACTTAGCGGGAGGATCGACGCAGTATTTT.